A selection of T cell receptor beta chains follows, all from one sample in a study of control samples from healthy donors and cancer patients. Method: immunoSEQ multiplex PCR; TCRdb's copy keeps in-frame clones and lacks some. Counted here are more than 95,000 clones, about 93% occurring once; the ten biggest clones make up roughly 2.6%. Material: blood. The receptors come from a man aged 25-45 years in good health. Both conserved end residues are part of each CDR3. A D gene is named only where the DNA matches it firmly. Where a row states a size, it is once, few, many or the class of an expanded clone; other rows omit it.

CDR3nt,CDR3aa,d_gene,abundance,v_gene,j_gene
TGTGCCAGCAGCTTTCCCCTTGGAGTGTATGCCTACAATGAGCAGTTCTTC,CASSFPLGVYAYNEQFF,NA,NA,TRBV7-9,TRBJ2-1
TGTGCCAGCAGTAACAGACAGGGCAGCAATCAGCCCCAGCATTTT,CASSNRQGSNQPQHF,TRBD1,NA,TRBV6-5,TRBJ1-5
TGTGCCAGCAGCGCCTCGACAGGGTCTAACACTGAAGCTTTCTTT,CASSASTGSNTEAFF,TRBD1,NA,TRBV9,TRBJ1-1
TGTGCCAGTCGACAGGGGGGGGGCGAGCAGTACTTC,CASRQGGGEQYF,TRBD1,NA,TRBV6-6,TRBJ2-7
TGTGCCAGCAGCCAAGATCCGGGGCAGGGGCGCACCATATATTTT,CASSQDPGQGRTIYF,NA,NA,TRBV3-1/TRBV3-2,TRBJ1-3
TGTGCCAGCAGCCCAACAGGGACCCTTTCCTACGAGCAGTACTTC,CASSPTGTLSYEQYF,NA,NA,TRBV27,TRBJ2-7
TGTGCCAGTAGCATGAGGGTAGGGGGGACGGATTCACCCCTCCACTTT,CASSMRVGGTDSPLHF,NA,NA,TRBV19,TRBJ1-6
TGTGCCAGCGAGGATACGGTAAATGAAAAACTGTTTTTT,CASEDTVNEKLFF,NA,once,TRBV3-1/TRBV3-2,TRBJ1-4
TGTGCCAGCAGCGTAGAAAACGCCCCAAGGAACATTCAGTACTTC,CASSVENAPRNIQYF,NA,once,TRBV9,TRBJ2-4
TGTGCCAGCAGGGGCAGGGTTTCACAGCCCCAGCATTTT,CASRGRVSQPQHF,NA,NA,TRBV2,TRBJ1-5